Below, 15 T cell receptor beta chains from the same sample are listed, as sequenced in a study of cytomegalovirus exposure and HLA in healthy donors. With 60 Vbeta and 13 Jbeta primers, the PCR was carried out. The method was immunoSEQ multiplex PCR; TCRdb's version includes in-frame clones alone and lacks a portion of them. This table has roughly 98,000 clones, roughly 81% appearing once. The material sequenced was PBMCs. These receptors all come from a man aged 40-49 years in good health and CMV-seronegative.

The chain couples TRBV27 to TRBJ1-3, with D perhaps TRBD1 (6 bases). Germline lookup yields CDR1 MNHEY and CDR2 SMNVEV (reference sequence). Trimming took off 5 bases at V and 0 bases at J, with 11 bases between the two ends. This CDR3 comprises 15 residues. The CDR3 reads CASSATGTSGNTIYF. In nucleotides, the CDR3 is TGTGCCAGCAGTGCCACAGGGACCTCTGGAAACACCATATATTTT.

J is TRBJ1-6 and V is TRBV5-6; D is undetermined. With 0 bases removed from V and 7 bases from J, the gap between germline ends came to 20 bases. The CDR3 length is 18 residues. Germline CDR1 SGHDT, CDR2 YYEEEE. The CDR3 sequence is CASSLDSVFSRRNSPLHF. In nucleotides, the CDR3 is TGTGCCAGCAGCTTGGACTCTGTCTTCTCACGTCGAAATTCACCCCTCCACTTT.

This clone was counted only a few times. The chain links TRBV11-2 to TRBJ1-6, with 7 bases identical to TRBD1. Trimming cost V 4 bases and J 7 bases; bases outside gene matches: 4. The CDR3 has 14 amino acids. Germline CDR1 SGHAT, CDR2 FQNNGV. CDR3 residues: CASSSQGENSPLHF. Written as DNA, the CDR3 is TGTGCCAGCAGCTCCCAGGGGGAGAATTCACCCCTCCACTTT.

The gene calls are TRBV6-5 and TRBJ1-3; D is ambiguous. Deletions cut 0 bases from V and 0 bases from J, with 9 bases between. The CDR3 totals 16 residues. Per germline, CDR1 MNHEY and CDR2 SVGAGI. CDR3 loop: CASSYSRPSSGNTIYF. The CDR3 region has the DNA TGTGCCAGCAGTTACTCGAGGCCGAGCTCTGGAAACACCATATATTTT.

The rearrangement joins TRBV30 to TRBJ1-1, with 8 bases that match TRBD1. Germline V CDR1 and CDR2: GTSNPN, SVGIG (reference sequence). Unmatched junction bases numbered 18, after V lost 2 bases and J lost 1 base. This CDR3 is 19 amino acids long. The CDR3 spells CAWSSFIPTGEGRNTEAFF. The CDR3 nucleotides read TGTGCCTGGAGTTCGTTCATTCCGACAGGGGAGGGGAGGAACACTGAAGCTTTCTTT. The whole variable domain, filled in from reference TRBV30 and TRBJ1-1, reads SQTIHQWPATLVQPVGSPLSLECTVEGTSNPNLYWYRQAAGRGLQLLFYSVGIGQISSEVPQNLSASRPQDRQFILSSKKLLLSDSGFYLCAWSSFIPTGEGRNTEAFFGQGTRLTVV.

The CDR3 here is CASSLHQGRRVGTEAFF. In DNA, the CDR3 is TGCGCCAGCAGCCTACATCAGGGGCGCAGGGTGGGCACTGAAGCTTTCTTT. This chain links TRBV5-1 with TRBJ1-1; D is possibly TRBD1 (6 bases). Germline values: CDR1 SGHRS, CDR2 YFSETQ. The CDR3 loop spans 17 amino acids. V was trimmed by 4 bases and J by 4 bases, leaving 23 bases between them.

V and J are TRBV2 and TRBJ1-5; 8 nucleotides align to TRBD1. Germline V gene data show CDR1 as SNHLY and CDR2 as FYNNEI. The CDR3 extends over 16 amino acids. V shed 5 bases, J shed 11 bases, and the junction held 17 bases outside the gene matches. The CDR3 sequence: CASSRWTGSKRMAQHF. Written as DNA, the CDR3 is TGTGCCAGCAGTCGATGGACAGGGTCAAAAAGGATGGCCCAGCATTTT.

V usage is TRBV11-1 and J usage is TRBJ1-1, with no clear D. Deletions cut 5 bases from V and 7 bases from J, with 14 bases between. Germline loops: CDR1 SGHAT, CDR2 FQDESV (reference sequence). This CDR3 has 13 residues. CDR3 in amino acids: CASSPLDKLEAFF. CDR3 DNA sequence: TGTGCCAGCAGCCCATTAGACAAGCTTGAAGCTTTCTTT.

CDR3 coding DNA: TGTGCCAGCAGCTTCCTGGGTGGGACAGGCCGTGAGCAGTACTTC. It is translated as CASSFLGGTGREQYF. This chain connects TRBV7-9 to TRBJ2-7; TRBD1 aligns across 8 bases. Germline V gives CDR1 SEHNR, CDR2 FQNEAQ (reference sequence). V lost 3 bases to trimming and J lost 7 bases; unmatched junction nucleotides: 11. CDR3 length: 15 residues.

This sequence joins TRBV4-2 and TRBJ2-1, with TRBD2 as a possible D gene (5 bases). Germline V gene lookup returns CDR1 LGHNA and CDR2 YNFKEQ. The germline V and J ends were trimmed by 1 base and 0 bases, with 10 bases remaining between them. This CDR3 has 16 residues. The CDR3 DNA sequence: TGTGCCAGCAGCCAAGTAGCGCAGAGCTCCTACAATGAGCAGTTCTTC. Protein sequence: CASSQVAQSSYNEQFF.

This rearrangement joins TRBV30 to TRBJ2-7; 7 bases line up with TRBD2. J lost 7 bases, V lost 5 bases, and 11 bases had no gene match. The CDR3 runs to 13 residues. Germline CDR1 is GTSNPN and CDR2 is SVGIG (reference sequence). The CDR3 loop reads CAWGRDLGWEQYF. The DNA for the CDR3 is TGTGCCTGGGGGAGGGACCTGGGGTGGGAGCAGTACTTC.

The chain uses TRBV29-1 and TRBJ2-7; 10 bases map to TRBD2. V gave up 4 bases and J gave up 7 bases; unmatched junction bases: 13. There are 15 residues in the CDR3. Germline values: CDR1 SQVTM, CDR2 ANQGSEA. Here the CDR3 reads CSVVIAGGLFGEQYF. CDR3 coding DNA: TGCAGCGTTGTTATAGCGGGGGGATTGTTTGGAGAGCAGTACTTC.

V usage is TRBV4-2 and J usage is TRBJ1-2, with TRBD1 identical over 9 bases. J gave up 7 bases and V 0 bases, and 6 bases lay outside the gene matches. The length of the CDR3 is 15 residues. Germline-derived CDR1 and CDR2 are LGHNA and YNFKEQ. The CDR3: CASSQDPGQGGGYTF. The CDR3 region has the DNA TGTGCCAGCAGCCAAGATCCGGGACAGGGCGGTGGCTACACCTTC.

The chain's CDR3 is CASSYQFRSGETQYF. The DNA for the CDR3 is TGTGCCAGCAGTTACCAGTTTCGGAGCGGTGAGACCCAGTACTTC. V usage is TRBV6-5 and J usage is TRBJ2-5; possible D gene TRBD2, 5 bases. The CDR3 is 15 amino acids. Germline V CDR1 and CDR2: MNHEY, SVGAGI. Trimming stripped 2 bases from V and 5 bases from J, with 15 bases between.

The J gene is TRBJ1-6, the V gene TRBV7-8, with a weak D call TRBD1 (6 bases). This CDR3 comprises 14 residues. Germline CDR1 SGHVS, CDR2 FQNEAQ. V was clipped by 5 bases and J by 7 bases, with 12 bases between them. The CDR3 here is CASSATGGNSPLHF. The DNA of the CDR3 is TGTGCCAGCAGCGCGACAGGAGGAAATTCACCCCTCCACTTT.